Below are 21 T cell receptor beta chains sequenced from a single sample in a study of spatial heterogeneity in lung cancer. TCRdb re-derived calls from the 5' RACE reads in MiXCR, one entry per CDR3 protein. The sample contains 39,000 or so distinct CDR3 sequences, roughly a tenth of which appear only once. Specified time point: blood at routine non-recurrence follow-up after resection. This specimen consisted of PBMCs, obtained at follow-up. The receptors shown here come from a female donor with early-stage non-small cell lung cancer.

This clonotype was observed a handful of times. The rearrangement joins TRBV6-6 to TRBJ2-2; tentative D call: TRBD1 (6 bases). Deletions cut 8 bases from V and 1 base from J, with 8 bases between. This CDR3 is 13 amino acids long. Germline V gives CDR1 MNHNY, CDR2 SVGAGI (reference sequence). CDR3: CASLDRNTGELFF. CDR3 sequence (DNA): TGTGCCAGCCTGGACAGGAACACCGGGGAGCTGTTTTTT.

This clonotype was picked up many times. The chain employs TRBV20-1 and TRBJ1-1; possible D gene TRBD1, 5 bases. Germline V gene lookup returns CDR1 DFQATT and CDR2 SNEGSKA (reference sequence). The CDR3 sequence is 16 residues long. Trimming shortened V by 6 bases and J by 5 bases, and 25 bases separated the two germline ends. The chain's CDR3 is CSARARGGFTGTEAFF. CDR3 in DNA: TGCAGTGCCCGCGCACGGGGCGGGTTCACGGGGACTGAAGCTTTCTTT.

This rearrangement joins TRBV3-1 to TRBJ2-7; no clear D. The CDR3 loop spans 13 amino acids. The ends were cut back, 7 bases at V and 6 bases at J, with 16 bases in the middle. Germline assignment: CDR1 LGHDT and CDR2 YNNKEL (reference sequence). The CDR3 here is CASKGPYTGEQYF. CDR3 in DNA: TGTGCCAGCAAGGGCCCCTACACGGGCGAGCAGTACTTC.

The table lists this clonotype with many counts. CDR3 DNA sequence: TGCAGCGTTCTACAGATCTACGAGCAGTACTTC. Protein: CSVLQIYEQYF. The rearrangement joins TRBV29-1 to TRBJ2-7; D unresolved. The ends were cut back, 5 bases at V and 3 bases at J, with 8 bases in the middle. From germline, CDR1 is SQVTM and CDR2 ANQGSEA. CDR3 length: 11 residues.

This clonotype showed up many times. The chain uses TRBV12-3 or TRBV12-4 and TRBJ2-5, with D tentatively TRBD1 (6 bases). The V gene lost 5 bases and the J gene lost 1 base, with 11 bases spanning the gap. This CDR3 comprises 14 residues. The CDR3: CASSPWGPQETQYF. For the CDR3, the DNA is TGTGCCAGCAGTCCCTGGGGGCCCCAAGAGACCCAGTACTTC.

This clonotype was counted at least ten times. The J gene is TRBJ2-2, the V gene TRBV7-8; D unclear. Trimming cost V 1 base and J 4 bases, with 7 bases left between them. CDR3 size: 14 residues. Per germline, CDR1 SGHVS and CDR2 FQNEAQ. CDR3 loop: CASSLESRTGELFF. The CDR3 bases are TGTGCCAGCAGCTTAGAGTCCCGCACCGGGGAGCTGTTTTTT.

This chain uses TRBV19 with TRBJ1-2, with TRBD1 matching 11 bases. Germline assignment: CDR1 LNHDA and CDR2 SQIVND (reference sequence). The CDR3 runs 15 residues. Trimming at V came to 3 bases and at J to 4 bases, leaving 4 bases not matched to a gene. The CDR3 sequence is CASSIAGTGGYGYTF. In nucleotides, the CDR3 is TGTGCCAGTAGTATCGCCGGGACAGGGGGCTATGGCTACACCTTC.

The chain combines TRBV12-5 with TRBJ2-7; 7 bases agree with TRBD2. This CDR3 has 16 amino acids. V was pared by 9 bases and J by 0 bases, with 14 bases of the junction left unmatched. CDR1 is LGHNT and CDR2 is FRNRAP in the germline V gene. CDR3 residues: CARGEPWPGGSYEQYF. Written as DNA, the CDR3 is TGTGCTAGGGGAGAGCCCTGGCCGGGGGGCTCCTACGAGCAGTACTTC.

This clonotype is a singleton in its sample. The CDR3: CASSPWASSYNEQFF. CDR3 coding DNA: TGTGCCAGCAGTCCCTGGGCTAGCTCCTACAATGAGCAGTTCTTC. The V gene is TRBV2, the J gene TRBJ2-1; D not certain. Looked up from germline, CDR1 is SNHLY and CDR2 is FYNNEI. The CDR3 is 15 residues long. V was pared by 5 bases and J by 0 bases, with 11 bases between.

This clonotype was recorded only once. This may stem from a read error, because a much larger clone lies one nucleotide away. The CDR3 DNA follows: TGTGCCAGTAGAGATGTAGGGCGTAAGGAGCAGTTCTTC. It yields the protein CASRDVGRKEQFF. The chain uses TRBV19 and TRBJ2-1; D is unclear. The V and J ends lost 6 bases and 10 bases respectively, with 16 bases between them. Germline loops: CDR1 LNHDA, CDR2 SQIVND (reference sequence). The CDR3 consists of 13 residues.

This rearrangement joins TRBV2 to TRBJ1-1; no firm D call. With 0 bases removed from V and 1 base from J, the gap between germline ends came to 6 bases. The germline V gene has CDR1 SNHLY and CDR2 FYNNEI. The CDR3 is made up of 14 amino acids. The CDR3 DNA is TGTGCCAGCAGTGAAGCATGGGGGAACACTGAAGCTTTCTTT. Amino acids: CASSEAWGNTEAFF.

This clonotype was counted a few times. The chain uses TRBV7-2 and TRBJ2-3, with 8 bases lining up with TRBD2. Germline CDR1 and CDR2: SGHTA and FQGNSA. With V trimmed by 6 bases and J by 4 bases, 9 bases remained unmatched. This CDR3 has 15 residues. The CDR3 loop is CASRRPGGRSDTQYF. The CDR3 bases are TGTGCCAGCAGACGGCCGGGGGGGCGGTCAGATACGCAGTATTTT. The complete variable domain, with remaining parts taken from reference TRBV7-2 and TRBJ2-3, reads GAGVSQSPSNKVTEKGKDVELRCDPISGHTALYWYRQSLGQGLEFLIYFQGNSAPDKSGLPSDRFSAERTGGSVSTLTIQRTQQEDSAVYLCASRRPGGRSDTQYFGPGTRLTVL.

This clonotype was seen only a few times. V is TRBV5-1 and J is TRBJ1-2, with D hard to call. The CDR3 contains 15 residues. V shed 4 bases and J shed 0 bases, with 13 bases lying between them. Germline V gives CDR1 SGHRS, CDR2 YFSETQ. The CDR3 DNA reads as TGCGCCAGCAGCCCAGGACGGATGACTAACTATGGCTACACCTTC. Translation: CASSPGRMTNYGYTF.

The chain has TRBV29-1 and TRBJ2-3; TRBD1 or TRBD2 may be the D gene (5 bases each). The CDR3 totals 15 residues. Per the germline V gene, CDR1 is SQVTM and CDR2 is ANQGSEA. V was trimmed by 6 bases and J by 2 bases, leaving 18 bases between them. The CDR3 loop reads CSVPQALAPTDTQYF. The DNA for the CDR3 is TGCAGCGTCCCACAGGCGCTAGCCCCCACAGATACGCAGTATTTT.

The V gene is TRBV4-3, the J gene TRBJ2-1; 9 positions match TRBD1. This CDR3 has 14 residues. CDR1 and CDR2 (germline): LGHNA, YSLEER. V shed 4 bases and J 9 bases; nucleotides not matched to a gene: 7. The CDR3: CASSLDRGIGEQFF. The CDR3 region has the DNA TGCGCCAGCAGCCTAGACAGGGGGATCGGTGAGCAGTTCTTC.

The chain carries TRBV15 and TRBJ2-2; D could derive from TRBD1 or TRBD2 (5 bases each). Per germline, CDR1 LNHNV and CDR2 YYDKDF (reference sequence). The CDR3 is 15 residues long. Trimming removed 0 bases at V and 6 bases at J, with 11 bases between. CDR3 nucleotide sequence: TGTGCCACCAGCAGAGATAAGGGGAGCGCCGGGGAGCTGTTTTTT. Translation gives CATSRDKGSAGELFF.

V gene TRBV5-5 combines with J gene TRBJ1-2; 10 positions agree with TRBD1. The CDR3 totals 16 residues. The V segment lost 3 bases and the J segment 4 bases; nucleotides outside the gene matches: 9. The V gene's germline CDR1 is SGHKS and CDR2 YYEKEE (reference sequence). The CDR3 coding sequence is TGTGCCAGCAGCTCAGGCCGGGACAGGGGTCCCTATGGCTACACCTTC. Its protein is CASSSGRDRGPYGYTF.

This clonotype has at least ten counts. V is TRBV5-6 and J is TRBJ1-2; 7 bases align to TRBD1. This CDR3 has 14 residues. Trimming at V came to 4 bases and at J to 4 bases, leaving 7 bases not matched to a gene. The germline gives CDR1 SGHDT, CDR2 YYEEEE. CDR3 in amino acids: CASSPRAGGYGYTF. CDR3 in DNA: TGTGCCAGCAGCCCGAGGGCAGGGGGCTATGGCTACACCTTC.

Worth noting for this clonotype: The junction departs from germline at one end; a sequencing error may be responsible. The chain uses TRBV2 and TRBJ1-4; TRBD1 agrees at 7 bases. The V gene's germline CDR1 is SNHLY and CDR2 FYNNEI. The CDR3 contains 18 residues. DNA for the CDR3: TGTGCCAGCAACCGGAACATTGTGGGGACAGTGAAGGGGGAAAAACCGTTTTTT. Its translation is CASNRNIVGTVKGEKPFF.

The sample holds a few counts of this clonotype. The V call is TRBV4-1, the J call TRBJ2-1; 9 nucleotides line up with TRBD2. After removal of 1 base from V and 0 bases from J, the junction contained 7 bases not matched to a gene. This CDR3 region has 18 residues. Germline CDR1 and CDR2: MGHRA and YSYEKL. The CDR3, as DNA: TGCGCCAGCAGCCAAGGTAGAGGCGGGGGGGCCTCCTACAATGAGCAGTTCTTC. It translates to CASSQGRGGGASYNEQFF.

A few counts support this clonotype. CDR3 bases: TGTGCCAGCAGCGTAGAAGGAGGGCTCTACGAGCAGTACTTC. This codes for CASSVEGGLYEQYF. The rearrangement joins TRBV9 to TRBJ2-7; tentatively, D is TRBD2 (6 bases). The germline V gene encodes CDR1 SGDLS and CDR2 YYNGEE. The CDR3 sequence is 14 residues long. V lost 0 bases and J 3 bases, leaving 10 bases between the germline ends. The full variable domain, in which reference TRBV9 and TRBJ2-7 provide the parts outside the CDR3, is DSGVTQTPKHLITATGQRVTLRCSPRSGDLSVYWYQQSLDQGLQFLIQYYNGEERAKGNILERFSAQQFPDLHSELNLSSLELGDSALYFCASSVEGGLYEQYFGPGTRLTVT.